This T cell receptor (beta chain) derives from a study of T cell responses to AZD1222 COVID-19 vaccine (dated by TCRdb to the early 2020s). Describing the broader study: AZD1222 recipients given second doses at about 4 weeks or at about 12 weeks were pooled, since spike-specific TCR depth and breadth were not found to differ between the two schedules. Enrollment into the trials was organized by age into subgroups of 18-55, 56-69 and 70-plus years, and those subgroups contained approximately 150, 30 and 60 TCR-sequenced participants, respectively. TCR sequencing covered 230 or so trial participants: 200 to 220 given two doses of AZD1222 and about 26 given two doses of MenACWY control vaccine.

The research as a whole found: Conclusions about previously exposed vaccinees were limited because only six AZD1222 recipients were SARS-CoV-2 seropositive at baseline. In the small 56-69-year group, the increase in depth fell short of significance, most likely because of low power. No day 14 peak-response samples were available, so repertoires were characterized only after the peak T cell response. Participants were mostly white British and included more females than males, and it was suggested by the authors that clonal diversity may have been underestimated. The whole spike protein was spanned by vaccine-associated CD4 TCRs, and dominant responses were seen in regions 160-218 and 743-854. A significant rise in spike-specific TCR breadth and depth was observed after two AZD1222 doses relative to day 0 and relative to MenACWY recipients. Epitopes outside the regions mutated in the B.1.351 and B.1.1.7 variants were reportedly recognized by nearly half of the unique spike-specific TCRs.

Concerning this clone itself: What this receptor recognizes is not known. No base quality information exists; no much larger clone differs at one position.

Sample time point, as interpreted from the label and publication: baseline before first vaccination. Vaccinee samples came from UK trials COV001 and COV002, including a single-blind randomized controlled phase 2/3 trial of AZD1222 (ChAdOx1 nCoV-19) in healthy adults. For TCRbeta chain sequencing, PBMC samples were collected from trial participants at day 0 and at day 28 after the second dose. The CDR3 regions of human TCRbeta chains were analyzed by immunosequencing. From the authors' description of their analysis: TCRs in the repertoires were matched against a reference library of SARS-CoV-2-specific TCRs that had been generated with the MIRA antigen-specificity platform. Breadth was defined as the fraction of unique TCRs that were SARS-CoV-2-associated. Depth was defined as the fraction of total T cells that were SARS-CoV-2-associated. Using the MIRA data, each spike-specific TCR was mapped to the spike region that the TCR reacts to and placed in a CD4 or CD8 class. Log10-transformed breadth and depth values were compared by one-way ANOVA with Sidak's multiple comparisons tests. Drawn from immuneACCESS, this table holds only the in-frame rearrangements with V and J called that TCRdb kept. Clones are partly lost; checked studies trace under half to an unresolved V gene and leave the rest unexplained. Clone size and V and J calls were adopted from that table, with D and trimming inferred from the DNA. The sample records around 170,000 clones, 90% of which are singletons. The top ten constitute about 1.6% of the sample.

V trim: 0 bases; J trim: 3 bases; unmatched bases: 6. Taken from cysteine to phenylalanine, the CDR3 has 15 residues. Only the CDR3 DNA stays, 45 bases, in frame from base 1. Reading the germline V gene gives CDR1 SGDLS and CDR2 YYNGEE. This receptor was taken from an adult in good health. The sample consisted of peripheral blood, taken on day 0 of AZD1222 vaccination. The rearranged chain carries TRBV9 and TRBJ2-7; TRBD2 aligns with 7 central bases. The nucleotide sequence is TGTGCCAGCAGCGTAGAGCCAGCGGGGAGCTACGAGCAGTACTTC. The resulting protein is CASSVEPAGSYEQYF.